The sequence of this T cell receptor beta chain was determined in a study of T cell responses to AZD1222 COVID-19 vaccine. On this clone: Its antigen is as yet unknown.

Using immunoSEQ multiplex PCR, the repertoire was profiled, and TCRdb retains in-frame clones only, with some absent. The sample records roughly 120,000 clones, 70% to 90% being singletons. V lost 6 bases to trimming and J lost 5 bases, with 17 bases between them. Germline CDR1 is LNHDA and CDR2 is SQIVND (reference sequence). This CDR3 contains 15 residues. Whole-study results and caveats: It should be noted that donors were predominantly white British and more often female, and clonal diversity was possibly underestimated. Seropositive AZD1222 recipients at baseline numbered only 6 or 7.

The chain carries TRBV19 and TRBJ2-1, with a possible D match to TRBD2 (6 bases). Sequencing was performed on peripheral blood, taken on day 0 of AZD1222 vaccination. The source is an adult in good health. DNA of the CDR3: TGTGCCAGTAGAAGATGGTCCGGGAGAGACAATGAGCAGTTCTTC. It specifies CASRRWSGRDNEQFF.